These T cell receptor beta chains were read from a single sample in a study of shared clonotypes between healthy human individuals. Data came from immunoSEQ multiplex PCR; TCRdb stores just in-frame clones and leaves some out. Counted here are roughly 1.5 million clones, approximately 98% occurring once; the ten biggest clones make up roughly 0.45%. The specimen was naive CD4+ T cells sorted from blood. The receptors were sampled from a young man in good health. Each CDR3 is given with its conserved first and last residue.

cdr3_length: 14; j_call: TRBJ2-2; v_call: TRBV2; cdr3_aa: CASSETSIVGELFF
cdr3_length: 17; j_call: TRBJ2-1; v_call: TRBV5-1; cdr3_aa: CASSREPRTDLYNEQFF
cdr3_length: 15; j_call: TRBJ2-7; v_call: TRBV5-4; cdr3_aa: CASSLAGYRANEQYF
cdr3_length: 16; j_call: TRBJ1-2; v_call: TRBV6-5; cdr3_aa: CASSYGGGTGGSGYTF
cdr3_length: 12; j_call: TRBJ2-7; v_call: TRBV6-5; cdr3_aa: CASSSDSLEQYF
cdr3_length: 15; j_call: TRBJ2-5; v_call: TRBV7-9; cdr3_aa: CASSLSGTLAETQYF
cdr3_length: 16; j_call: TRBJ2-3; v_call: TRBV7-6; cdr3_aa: CASRGLAGGPWDTQYF
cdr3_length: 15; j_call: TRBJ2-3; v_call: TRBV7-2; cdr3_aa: CASSPRTGETDTQYF
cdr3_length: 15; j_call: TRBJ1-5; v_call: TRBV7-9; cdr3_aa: CASSLGGGSNQPQHF
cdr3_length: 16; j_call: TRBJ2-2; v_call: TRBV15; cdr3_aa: CATSRAVPRNTGELFF
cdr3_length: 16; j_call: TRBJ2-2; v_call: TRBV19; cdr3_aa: CASSLNRGVGIGELFF
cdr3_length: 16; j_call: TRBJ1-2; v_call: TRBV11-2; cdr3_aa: CASSLGDRGPGYGYTF
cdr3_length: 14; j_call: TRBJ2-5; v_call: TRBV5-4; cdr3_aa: CASSSGTRGETQYF
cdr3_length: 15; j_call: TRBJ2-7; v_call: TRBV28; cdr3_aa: CASSLSGVPHYEQYF
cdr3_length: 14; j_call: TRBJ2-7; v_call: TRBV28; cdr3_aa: CASSQTRRQVEQYF
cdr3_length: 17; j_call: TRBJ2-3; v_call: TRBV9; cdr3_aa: CASSVAPLATGTDTQYF
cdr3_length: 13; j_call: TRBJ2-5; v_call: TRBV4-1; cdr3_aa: CASSQLRGETQYF
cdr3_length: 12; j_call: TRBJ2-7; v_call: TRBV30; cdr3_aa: CAWSVGLYEQYF
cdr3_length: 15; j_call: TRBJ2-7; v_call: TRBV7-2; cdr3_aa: CASSLRQGPSYEQYF
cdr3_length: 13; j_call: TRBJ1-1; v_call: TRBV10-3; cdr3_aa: CAITGQENTEAFF
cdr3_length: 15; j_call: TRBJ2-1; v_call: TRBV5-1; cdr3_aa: CASGRSAGEGLVQFF
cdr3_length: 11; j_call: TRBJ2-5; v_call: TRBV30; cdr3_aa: CAWSSGETQYF
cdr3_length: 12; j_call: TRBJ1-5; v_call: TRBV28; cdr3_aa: CASSLFPKTQHF
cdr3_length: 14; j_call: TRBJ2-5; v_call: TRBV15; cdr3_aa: CATSSYGRQETQYF
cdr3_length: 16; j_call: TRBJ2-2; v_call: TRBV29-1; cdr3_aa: CSVVPEGQYNTGELFF
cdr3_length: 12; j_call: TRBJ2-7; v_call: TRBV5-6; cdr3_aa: CASSLWRQEQYF
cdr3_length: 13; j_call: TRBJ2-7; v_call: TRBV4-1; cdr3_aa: CASSEGISYEQYF
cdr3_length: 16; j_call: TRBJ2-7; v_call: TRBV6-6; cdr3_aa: CASSKVQGKEAYEQYF
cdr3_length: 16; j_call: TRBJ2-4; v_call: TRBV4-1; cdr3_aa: CASSQSGSLAKNIQYF
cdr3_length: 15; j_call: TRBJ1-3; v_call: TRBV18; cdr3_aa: CASSPPPLSGNTIYF
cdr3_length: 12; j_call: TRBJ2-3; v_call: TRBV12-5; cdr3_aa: CASGLNTDTQYF
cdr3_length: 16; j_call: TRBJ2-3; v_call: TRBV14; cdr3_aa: CASSQAFPATTDTQYF
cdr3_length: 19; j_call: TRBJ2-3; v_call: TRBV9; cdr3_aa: CASSVGGGQGIVGTDTQYF
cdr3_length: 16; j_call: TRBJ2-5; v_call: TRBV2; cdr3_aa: CASSVLRGRSQETQYF
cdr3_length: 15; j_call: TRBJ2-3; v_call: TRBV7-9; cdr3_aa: CASSLGTGSTDTQYF
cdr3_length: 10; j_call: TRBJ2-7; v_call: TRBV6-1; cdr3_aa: CASSQNEQYF
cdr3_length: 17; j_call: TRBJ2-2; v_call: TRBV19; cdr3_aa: CASSRAGGGSYTGELFF
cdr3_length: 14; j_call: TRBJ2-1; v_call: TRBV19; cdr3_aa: CASSTRQGANEQFF
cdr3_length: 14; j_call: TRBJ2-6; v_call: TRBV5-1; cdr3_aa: CASSLSSGANVLTF
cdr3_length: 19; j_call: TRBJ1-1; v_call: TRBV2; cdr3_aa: CASSDGSGTGSSKGTEAFF
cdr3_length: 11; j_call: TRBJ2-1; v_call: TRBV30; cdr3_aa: CAWSKGNEQFF
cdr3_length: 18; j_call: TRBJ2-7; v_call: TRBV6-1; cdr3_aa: CASSARVGLAGRKDEQYF
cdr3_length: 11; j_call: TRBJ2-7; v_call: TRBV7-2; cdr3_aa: CANDLGYEQYF
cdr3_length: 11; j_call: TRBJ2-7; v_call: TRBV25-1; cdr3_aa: CASSGGYEQYF
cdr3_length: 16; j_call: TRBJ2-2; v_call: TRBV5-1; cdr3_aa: CASSLPGQGRTGELFF
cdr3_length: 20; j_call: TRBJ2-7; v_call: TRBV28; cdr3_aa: CASGGSHRGWTLRLAYEQYF
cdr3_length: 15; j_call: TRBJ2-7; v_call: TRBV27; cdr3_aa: CASGWTATRGGEQYF
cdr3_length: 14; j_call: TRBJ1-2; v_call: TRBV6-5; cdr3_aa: CASSYYGEGYGYTF
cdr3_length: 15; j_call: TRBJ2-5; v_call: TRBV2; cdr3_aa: CASRSDRGIGETQYF
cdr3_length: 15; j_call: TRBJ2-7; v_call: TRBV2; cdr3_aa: CASSRTGGFYYEQYF
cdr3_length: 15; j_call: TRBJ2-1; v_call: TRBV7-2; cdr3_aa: CASSKGLAGNNEQFF
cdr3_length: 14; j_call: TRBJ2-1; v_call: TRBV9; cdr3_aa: CASSWGSGNNEQFF
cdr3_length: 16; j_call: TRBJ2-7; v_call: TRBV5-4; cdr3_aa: CASSPSATHDPYEQYF
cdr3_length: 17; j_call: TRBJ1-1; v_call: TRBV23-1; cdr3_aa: CASSHTVSSAANTEAFF
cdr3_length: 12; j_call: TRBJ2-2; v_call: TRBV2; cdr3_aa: CAASSGTGELFF
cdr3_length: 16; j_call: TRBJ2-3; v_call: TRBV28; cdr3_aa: CASAPPGTGHSDTQYF
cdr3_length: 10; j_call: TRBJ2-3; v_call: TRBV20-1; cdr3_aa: CSPYTDTQYF
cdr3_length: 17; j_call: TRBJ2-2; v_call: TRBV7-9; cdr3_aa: CASSSTIAGVEAGELFF
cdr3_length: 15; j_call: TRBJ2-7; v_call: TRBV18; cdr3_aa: CASSPRPSGVYEQYF